Below, 24 T cell receptor beta chains from the same sample are listed, as sequenced in a study of T cells in Graves' hyperthyroidism and ophthalmopathy. Amplification targeted TCR beta CDR3 regions from RNA transcripts. In the first-round RT-PCR of the TCR CDR3, the HTBI primer set was used. TCRdb called the multiplex PCR reads again in MiXCR, with one record for every CDR3 protein. The sample gives around 290,000 distinct CDR3 sequences, more than 10% of which show up once; roughly 8.5% is in the top ten. Sample: blood. Source of these receptors: a woman aged 25 to 45 with Graves' hyperthyroidism that later progressed to Graves' ophthalmopathy.

This chain uses TRBV27 with TRBJ2-7, with TRBD1 identical over 9 bases. Losses at the gene ends were 1 base for V and 3 bases for J; bases not matched to a gene: 4. The CDR3 is 15 residues long. The germline gives CDR1 MNHEY, CDR2 SMNVEV (reference sequence). This chain's CDR3 is CASSLWGTGNYEQYF. CDR3 in DNA: TGTGCCAGCAGTTTATGGGGGACAGGGAACTACGAGCAGTACTTC.

This clonotype was found many times. V usage is TRBV3-1 and J usage is TRBJ2-1; perhaps D is TRBD1 or TRBD2 (5 bases each). The CDR3 is made up of 15 amino acids. Germline V gives CDR1 LGHDT, CDR2 YNNKEL (reference sequence). V lost 7 bases and J 5 bases, leaving 18 bases between the germline ends. This CDR3 is CASTLTGTENNEQFF. The CDR3 DNA is TGTGCCAGCACCCTAACCGGGACGGAGAACAATGAGCAGTTCTTC.

This clonotype was seen ten or more times. The chain links TRBV6-1 to TRBJ1-2; no reliable D call. The germline V gene encodes CDR1 MNHNS and CDR2 SASEGT. Trimming took 6 bases from V and 4 from J, leaving 12 bases between them. The CDR3 length is 13 residues. The CDR3, as DNA: TGTGCCAGCAGCGGCGGAGGGATCTATGGCTACACCTTC. Protein: CASSGGGIYGYTF.

This clonotype has at least ten counts. Written as DNA, the CDR3 is TGTGCCAGCAGTATAGCCCGTTGGCTTTCGGAGACCCAGTACTTC. It translates to CASSIARWLSETQYF. The chain couples TRBV2 to TRBJ2-5; D remains ambiguous. Trimming left V 5 bases short and J 5 bases short, with 18 bases between. Germline assignment: CDR1 SNHLY and CDR2 FYNNEI. The CDR3 is 15 amino acids.

The J gene is TRBJ2-1, the V gene TRBV27, with a weak D call TRBD2 (7 bases). The CDR3 consists of 17 residues. The V gene's germline CDR1 is MNHEY and CDR2 SMNVEV (reference sequence). V was clipped by 0 bases and J by 7 bases, with 19 bases between them. CDR3 in amino acids: CASSLSGALGGRNEQFF. For the CDR3, the DNA is TGTGCCAGCAGTTTATCGGGAGCTTTGGGGGGGCGGAATGAGCAGTTCTTC.

V usage is TRBV7-8 and J usage is TRBJ1-5; TRBD1 might be the D (6 bases). Trimming pared 5 bases from V and 6 bases from J, leaving 17 bases between. CDR1 is SGHVS and CDR2 is FQNEAQ in the germline V gene. The length of the CDR3 is 15 residues. The CDR3 region has the DNA TGTGCCAGCAGCCTTGGGGGGGGGCGCGGTCAGCCCCAGCATTTT. This gives the protein CASSLGGGRGQPQHF.

The chain combines TRBV7-8 with TRBJ2-1, with D possibly TRBD1 on 6 matching bases. Trimming stripped 8 bases from V and 5 bases from J, with 16 bases between. The length of the CDR3 is 14 residues. Germline V CDR1 and CDR2: SGHVS, FQNEAQ. The CDR3, as DNA: TGTGCCAGCTCAGCCCCAGGGGCTAACAATGAGCAGTTCTTC. It is translated as CASSAPGANNEQFF. Full variable domain (outside the CDR3, taken from reference TRBV7-8 and TRBJ2-1): GAGVSQSPRYKVAKRGQDVALRCDPISGHVSLFWYQQALGQGPEFLTYFQNEAQLDKSGLPSDRFFAERPEGSVSTLKIQRTQQEDSAVYLCASSAPGANNEQFFGPGTRLTVL.

The chain couples TRBV2 to TRBJ1-4, with 8 bases lining up with TRBD1. Germline-derived CDR1 and CDR2 are SNHLY and FYNNEI. With 2 bases clipped from V and 0 bases from J, the junction kept 11 bases outside the gene matches. CDR3 size: 19 residues. The CDR3 region has the DNA TGTGCCAGCAGTGAATTTCGACAGGGGTCCACATCAACTAATGAAAAACTGTTTTTT. This translates into CASSEFRQGSTSTNEKLFF.

The V call is TRBV6-1, the J call TRBJ2-2; 10 bases are a match to TRBD2. CDR1 MNHNS and CDR2 SASEGT come from the germline V gene. V lost 5 bases to trimming and J lost 7 bases; unmatched junction nucleotides: 4. This CDR3 contains 14 residues. The DNA of the CDR3 is TGTGCCAGCAGTAGCGGGAGGGCTGGCGGGGAGCTGTTTTTT. This codes for CASSSGRAGGELFF.

This clonotype was counted a few times. The V call is TRBV19, the J call TRBJ2-3; D call uncertain. With 10 bases removed from V and 2 bases from J, the gap between germline ends came to 13 bases. The germline gives CDR1 LNHDA, CDR2 SQIVND (reference sequence). This CDR3 region has 13 residues. CDR3 residues: CATHGWDTDTQYF. DNA of the CDR3: TGTGCCACCCATGGGTGGGACACAGATACGCAGTATTTT.

This clonotype was counted ten times or more. This chain connects TRBV15 to TRBJ2-2; D is undetermined. V was pared by 0 bases and J by 5 bases, with 7 bases between. Germline V lookup: CDR1 LNHNV, CDR2 YYDKDF (reference sequence). This CDR3 contains 14 residues. The CDR3 region has the DNA TGTGCCACCAGCAGAGATCTGGGTACCGGGGAGCTGTTTTTT. It translates to CATSRDLGTGELFF.

The table lists this clonotype with a few counts. The V call is TRBV4-2, the J call TRBJ2-2, with unresolved D. Germline values: CDR1 LGHNA, CDR2 YNFKEQ. This CDR3 comprises 14 residues. Trimming removed 4 bases at V and 4 bases at J, with 10 bases between. The CDR3 region is CASSPDPTTGELFF. The DNA of the CDR3 is TGTGCCAGCAGCCCAGACCCAACCACCGGGGAGCTGTTTTTT.

V usage is TRBV4-3 and J usage is TRBJ2-3; possible D gene TRBD1, 6 bases. In germline, CDR1 is LGHNA, CDR2 YSLEER. V lost 1 base and J 2 bases, leaving 7 bases between the germline ends. The CDR3 has 14 residues. DNA for the CDR3: TGCGCCAGCAGCCAAGGACAGGTCACAGATACGCAGTATTTT. Amino acids: CASSQGQVTDTQYF.

This clonotype was seen repeatedly, ten times or more. The chain uses TRBV27 and TRBJ2-5; 8 bases are a match to TRBD1. CDR3 length equals 14 residues. V shed 3 bases and J 4 bases; nucleotides not matched to a gene: 4. Per germline, CDR1 MNHEY and CDR2 SMNVEV (reference sequence). Written as DNA, the CDR3 is TGTGCCAGCAGTTTGCAGGGGGCGGGAGAGACCCAGTACTTC. Translating gives CASSLQGAGETQYF.

This clonotype was detected ten times or more. This chain links TRBV7-2 with TRBJ1-1; D is uncertain. Trimming removed 5 bases from V and 2 bases from J, with 12 bases in between. This CDR3 is built from 14 residues. Germline assignment: CDR1 SGHTA and CDR2 FQGNSA. Here the CDR3 reads CASSPGLINTEAFF. The CDR3 DNA reads TGTGCCAGCAGCCCTGGACTTATAAACACTGAAGCTTTCTTT.

This clonotype was observed at least ten times. The V and J genes are TRBV28 and TRBJ2-3; a weak D match, TRBD2 (6 bases). The CDR3 runs to 17 residues. From germline, CDR1 is MDHEN and CDR2 SYDVKM. The V gene lost 3 bases and the J gene lost 6 bases, with 22 bases spanning the gap. This CDR3 reads CASSFSLLGGTRDTQYF. The CDR3 nucleotides read TGTGCCAGCAGTTTCTCCCTCCTAGGCGGGACGAGGGATACGCAGTATTTT.

This clonotype occurred a few times. This chain connects TRBV30 to TRBJ2-7; 12 bases map to TRBD2. The ends lost 2 bases at V and 4 bases at J; junction bases unmatched: 12. Germline values: CDR1 GTSNPN, CDR2 SVGIG (reference sequence). CDR3 length equals 17 residues. In DNA, the CDR3 is TGTGCCTGGAGTACAAGCTTCGGACTAGCGGGAATTTACGAGCAGTACTTC. The encoded protein is CAWSTSFGLAGIYEQYF.

This clonotype was recorded many times. The rearrangement joins TRBV7-2 to TRBJ2-1; TRBD2 agrees at 9 bases. CDR1 and CDR2 from the germline V gene are SGHTA and FQGNSA. This CDR3 comprises 16 residues. The J segment lost 2 bases and the V segment lost 1 base, leaving 3 bases of the junction unmatched. CDR3 nucleotides: TGTGCCAGCAGCTTAGATGCGGGAGGGACCTACAATGAGCAGTTCTTC. The encoded protein is CASSLDAGGTYNEQFF. The whole variable domain, filled in from reference TRBV7-2 and TRBJ2-1, reads GAGVSQSPSNKVTEKGKDVELRCDPISGHTALYWYRQSLGQGLEFLIYFQGNSAPDKSGLPSDRFSAERTGGSVSTLTIQRTQQEDSAVYLCASSLDAGGTYNEQFFGPGTRLTVL.

The gene calls are TRBV7-3 and TRBJ2-2; no clear D gene. CDR3 length equals 14 residues. The V gene lost 2 bases and the J gene lost 4 bases, with 8 bases spanning the gap. Looked up from germline, CDR1 is SGHTA and CDR2 is FQGTGA. CDR3 sequence reads: CASSLGVGTGELFF. The CDR3 bases are TGTGCCAGCAGCTTAGGGGTGGGCACCGGGGAGCTGTTTTTT.

In its sample, this clonotype was seen many times. V is TRBV7-9 and J is TRBJ2-1; 12 bases are shared with TRBD2. From germline, CDR1 is SEHNR and CDR2 FQNEAQ (reference sequence). This CDR3 contains 13 residues. The junction had 3 bases not matched to a gene; V was cut back by 6 bases and J by 9 bases. CDR3 loop: CASSRLAGAEQFF. Here the CDR3 DNA reads TGTGCCAGCAGTAGACTAGCGGGAGCTGAGCAGTTCTTC.

This clonotype was recorded at least ten times. The J gene is TRBJ1-2, the V gene TRBV20-1; D not resolved. In germline, CDR1 is DFQATT, CDR2 SNEGSKA (reference sequence). This CDR3 spans 14 amino acids. V was pared by 4 bases and J by 1 base, with 13 bases between. The CDR3 bases are TGCAGTGCTAATGGCGGACTGAGTAACTATGGCTACACCTTC. Residues: CSANGGLSNYGYTF.

This clonotype was seen more than once but under ten times. The rearrangement uses TRBV6-1 and TRBJ1-3; D unclear. Trimming took off 6 bases at V and 2 bases at J, with 17 bases between the two ends. This CDR3 is 16 amino acids long. Germline CDR1 is MNHNS and CDR2 is SASEGT. CDR3 protein: CASSKGPGVAGNTIYF. CDR3 coding DNA: TGTGCCAGCAGCAAAGGGCCTGGGGTGGCTGGAAACACCATATATTTT.

In this sample, this clonotype turned up many times. This chain links TRBV11-2 with TRBJ2-7, with 11 nucleotides matching TRBD2. V shed 5 bases, J shed 3 bases, and the junction held 6 bases outside the gene matches. The CDR3 totals 15 residues. Germline V lookup: CDR1 SGHAT, CDR2 FQNNGV. CDR3 sequence: CASSQTSGSNYEQYF. In nucleotides, the CDR3 is TGTGCCAGCAGCCAAACTAGCGGGAGTAACTACGAGCAGTACTTC. Full variable domain (remainder filled in from reference TRBV11-2 and TRBJ2-7): EAGVAQSPRYKIIEKRQSVAFWCNPISGHATLYWYQQILGQGPKLLIQFQNNGVVDDSQLPKDRFSAERLKGVDSTLKIQPAKLEDSAVYLCASSQTSGSNYEQYFGPGTRLTVT.

The sample holds many counts of this clonotype. This rearrangement joins TRBV20-1 to TRBJ2-1; no clear D. CDR3 length: 13 amino acids. CDR1 and CDR2 (germline): DFQATT, SNEGSKA (reference sequence). V was clipped by 1 base and J by 10 bases, with 14 bases between them. The CDR3: CSARAKLSLEQFF. The CDR3, as DNA: TGCAGTGCTAGAGCAAAACTTTCCTTAGAGCAGTTCTTC.